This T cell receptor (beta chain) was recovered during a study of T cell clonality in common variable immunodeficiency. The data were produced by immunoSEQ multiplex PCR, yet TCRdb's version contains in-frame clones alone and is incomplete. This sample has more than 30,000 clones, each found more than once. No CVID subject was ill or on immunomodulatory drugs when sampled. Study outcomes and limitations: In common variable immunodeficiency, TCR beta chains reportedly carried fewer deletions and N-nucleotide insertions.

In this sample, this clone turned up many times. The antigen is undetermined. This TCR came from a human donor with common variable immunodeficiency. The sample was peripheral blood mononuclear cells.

The CDR3 DNA, read in part, is TGCGCCAGCAGTGAGTCGGTGACAGGGGCTCACGAG. It specifies CASSESVTGAHE. The CDR3, in full, reads CASSESVTGAHEQYF. The V and J genes are TRBV10-1 and TRBJ2-7; 8 bases align to TRBD1. The sequence runs out 3 residues before the end of the CDR3; the remainder is reconstructed from the germline J gene. The CDR3 contains 15 residues. The V segment lost 0 bases and the J segment 5 bases; nucleotides outside the gene matches: 6. CDR1 is WNHNN and CDR2 is SYGVQD in the germline V gene (reference sequence).